These 5 T cell receptor beta chains came from one sample sequenced in a study of identical twins. TCRdb passed the 5' RACE reads through MiXCR, listing each CDR3 protein once. The top ten hold around 0.91% of the sample, which has about 520,000 distinct CDR3 sequences, approximately 22% seen once. This sample was also put to use in a study of T cells expressing NK-cell markers.

Sequenced material: CD4+ T cells sorted from blood. These receptors all stem from a woman between 18 and 30 years old in good health.

The rearrangement joins TRBV10-3 to TRBJ2-3; D gene unclear. The germline V and J ends were trimmed by 5 bases and 8 bases, with 11 bases remaining between them. The CDR3 contains 12 residues. Germline CDR1 reads ENHRY; CDR2 reads SYGVKD. The CDR3 spells CAISLKTGTQYF. The CDR3 bases are TGTGCCATCAGTCTTAAAACGGGTACGCAGTATTTT.

This clonotype was observed at least ten times. The chain links TRBV12-3 or TRBV12-4 to TRBJ2-7; 8 positions match TRBD2. V lost 3 bases, J lost 6 bases, and 10 bases stayed unmatched. The CDR3 extends over 15 amino acids. The CDR3 spells CASSFSGTRGVEQYF. The CDR3 DNA sequence: TGTGCCAGCAGTTTCTCCGGGACTAGAGGAGTCGAGCAGTACTTC.

The chain employs TRBV7-2 and TRBJ2-1, with D possibly TRBD2 on 6 matching bases. The CDR3 is 13 residues long. V lost 7 bases to trimming and J lost 5 bases, with 12 bases between them. CDR1 and CDR2 (germline): SGHTA, FQGNSA. CDR3 protein: CASTFQRDNEQFF. Here the CDR3 DNA reads TGTGCCAGCACCTTTCAGCGGGACAATGAGCAGTTCTTC. The variable domain in full, with the rest retrieved from reference TRBV7-2 and TRBJ2-1, is GAGVSQSPSNKVTEKGKDVELRCDPISGHTALYWYRQSLGQGLEFLIYFQGNSAPDKSGLPSDRFSAERTGGSVSTLTIQRTQQEDSAVYLCASTFQRDNEQFFGPGTRLTVL.

This clonotype was recorded a few times. The chain is built from TRBV6-1 and TRBJ1-1; no firm D call. Looked up from germline, CDR1 is MNHNS and CDR2 is SASEGT. The CDR3 consists of 11 residues. V was cut by 7 bases and J by 2 bases, with 5 bases left in between. DNA of the CDR3: TGTGCCAGCAAATCTAACACTGAAGCTTTCTTT. This translates into CASKSNTEAFF.

The chain joins TRBV4-3 to TRBJ2-5; D uncertain. CDR1 and CDR2 from the germline V gene are LGHNA and YSLEER. The CDR3 spans 15 residues. Between the trimmed V and J ends, which lost 0 bases and 6 bases, there was a span of 14 bases. The CDR3 DNA sequence: TGCGCCAGCAGCCAAGAGTTCGCGACATTACAGACCCAGTACTTC. Protein product: CASSQEFATLQTQYF.